This is a list of T cell receptor beta chains from one sample in a study of blood T cell repertoires in COVID-19. TCRdb's table, derived via immunoSEQ multiplex PCR, lists solely in-frame clones and lacks some. The profile covers 200,000 to 250,000 clones, with roughly nine tenths appearing a single time and over 1.5% taken by the ten largest. Sequencing was carried out using peripheral blood. The receptor source for this set is a man between 65 and 85 years old with acute or convalescent COVID-19. The CDR3 runs from the conserved cysteine through the conserved F or W. The D gene is left open where the match is weak. Clone size is given for some rows only: seen once, a few or many times, or a class if the clone is expanded.

size	V	length	D	J	DNA	CDR3
once	TRBV7-9	12	-	TRBJ1-1	TGTGCCAGCAGCTTCGGGAGCACTGAAGCTTTCTTT	CASSFGSTEAFF
-	TRBV18	16	-	TRBJ2-1	TGTGCCAGCTCACCCCCTGGGACTCGGGCTGTAGGTGAGCAGTTCTTC	CASSPPGTRAVGEQFF
-	TRBV28	14	TRBD1	TRBJ1-2	TGTGCCAGCAGCCCTCCGACAGGGTACTATGGCTACACCTTC	CASSPPTGYYGYTF
-	TRBV18	14	TRBD1	TRBJ1-2	TGTGCCAGCTCGACAGGACAGGGGGCAATCGGCTACACCTTC	CASSTGQGAIGYTF
-	TRBV2	18	-	TRBJ2-7	TGTGCCAGCAGTGAACAGGGGTTTAAGGGGAAGAGGGCCTACGAGCAGTACTTC	CASSEQGFKGKRAYEQYF
-	TRBV15	16	-	TRBJ2-2	TGTGCCACCAGCAGAGACTCACTGCGGAGCACCGGGGAGCTGTTTTTT	CATSRDSLRSTGELFF
-	TRBV9	12	-	TRBJ1-1	TGTGCCAGCAGCGGACTACAGGGAACGCCTTTCTTT	CASSGLQGTPFF
-	TRBV28	18	TRBD2	TRBJ2-1	TGTGCCAGCAGTTCCCCGGGACTAGCGGGAGCCTCCTACAATGAGCAGTTCTTC	CASSSPGLAGASYNEQFF
-	TRBV25-1	13	-	TRBJ2-7	TGTGCCAGCAGAGATCAGGGGTCCTACGAGCAGTACTTC	CASRDQGSYEQYF
once	TRBV20-1	16	TRBD1	TRBJ1-5	TGCAGTGCTAGTACCAGGGGGCGCGCGGAGGGACAGCCCCAGCATTTT	CSASTRGRAEGQPQHF
-	TRBV28	15	-	TRBJ2-7	TGTGCCAGCAGTTTAGGGGGAGGAGGGCTTAACGAGCAGTACTTC	CASSLGGGGLNEQYF
-	TRBV12-3/TRBV12-4	13	-	TRBJ1-2	TGTGCCAGCAGCATAGCGGCGAACTATGGCTACACCTTC	CASSIAANYGYTF
-	TRBV4-3	13	-	TRBJ2-1	TGCGCCAGCAGCCAAGGTGAGGTGGGTGAGCAGTTCTTC	CASSQGEVGEQFF